This entry lists 20 T cell receptor beta chains sequenced from one sample in a study of cytomegalovirus exposure and HLA in healthy donors. TCRdb keeps only in-frame clones here, not all; method: immunoSEQ multiplex PCR. The sample consists of fewer than 350,000 clones, approximately 87% of them appearing once. Sequencing was done on a sample of PBMCs. These receptors came from a woman between 18 and 30 years old in good health and CMV-seronegative.

The chain joins TRBV28 to TRBJ1-1; D is undetermined. The CDR3 length is 12 residues. CDR1 and CDR2 (germline): MDHEN, SYDVKM. Trimming took 6 bases from V and 0 from J, leaving 5 bases between them. DNA for the CDR3: TGTGCCAGCAGCCAGATGAACACTGAAGCTTTCTTT. Amino acids: CASSQMNTEAFF.

V gene TRBV30 combines with J gene TRBJ2-1; the match to TRBD2 covers 11 bases. The germline V gene has CDR1 GTSNPN and CDR2 SVGIG (reference sequence). V was pared by 1 base and J by 7 bases, with 18 bases of the junction left unmatched. The length of the CDR3 is 19 residues. The CDR3 loop is CAWSGIAGGRVFSGNEQFF. The CDR3 DNA reads TGTGCCTGGAGTGGAATAGCGGGAGGGCGGGTTTTTTCTGGGAATGAGCAGTTCTTC.

The gene calls are TRBV28 and TRBJ2-7; a weak D match, TRBD2 (6 bases). Germline values: CDR1 MDHEN, CDR2 SYDVKM. This CDR3 has 15 residues. Trimming pared 3 bases from V and 4 bases from J, leaving 16 bases between. The CDR3 coding sequence is TGTGCCAGCAGTTTGTTTCGGGGAGGAAAGTACGAGCAGTACTTC. It codes for CASSLFRGGKYEQYF. The variable domain in full, completed from reference TRBV28 and TRBJ2-7, reads DVKVTQSSRYLVKRTGEKVFLECVQDMDHENMFWYRQDPGLGLRLIYFSYDVKMKEKGDIPEGYSVSREKKERFSLILESASTNQTSMYLCASSLFRGGKYEQYFGPGTRLTVT.

The V gene is TRBV9, the J gene TRBJ1-1, with 9 bases identical to TRBD1. There are 16 residues in the CDR3. The germline V gene has CDR1 SGDLS and CDR2 YYNGEE. The ends lost 0 bases at V and 7 bases at J; junction bases unmatched: 10. The CDR3: CASSVGAGTGSVEAFF. DNA of the CDR3: TGTGCCAGCAGCGTAGGGGCTGGGACAGGGTCGGTTGAAGCTTTCTTT.

In DNA form, the CDR3 reads TGTGCCAGCAGGGACGGGACAGGGAGAACTAGCAATCAGCCCCAGCATTTT. It is translated as CASRDGTGRTSNQPQHF. V gene TRBV7-8 combines with J gene TRBJ1-5, with 9 bases that match TRBD1. J was trimmed by 0 bases and V by 6 bases; bases with no gene match: 9. The CDR3 runs 17 residues. Germline V CDR1 and CDR2: SGHVS, FQNEAQ. Full variable domain (remainder filled in from reference TRBV7-8 and TRBJ1-5): GAGVSQSPRYKVAKRGQDVALRCDPISGHVSLFWYQQALGQGPEFLTYFQNEAQLDKSGLPSDRFFAERPEGSVSTLKIQRTQQEDSAVYLCASRDGTGRTSNQPQHFGDGTRLSIL.

CDR3 in amino acids: CATKGQGISYEQYF. In nucleotides, the CDR3 is TGTGCCACCAAAGGACAGGGAATCTCCTACGAGCAGTACTTC. The chain joins TRBV28 to TRBJ2-7, with 8 bases fitting TRBD1. Germline lookup yields CDR1 MDHEN and CDR2 SYDVKM. This CDR3 is 14 amino acids long. The J segment lost 0 bases and the V segment lost 10 bases, leaving 8 bases of the junction unmatched.

The J gene is TRBJ2-7, the V gene TRBV5-1; TRBD1 is a possible D gene (6 bases). V was pared by 0 bases and J by 4 bases, with 14 bases between. In germline, CDR1 is SGHRS, CDR2 YFSETQ. This CDR3 is 15 amino acids long. CDR3 nucleotides: TGCGCCAGCAGCTTGGAGGGGGTCCAATGGTACGAGCAGTACTTC. Amino acids: CASSLEGVQWYEQYF.

This sequence joins TRBV6-4 and TRBJ1-2, with D maybe TRBD1 (6 bases). CDR3 length: 12 amino acids. Germline CDR1 reads MRHNA; CDR2 reads SNTAGT. The V and J ends lost 7 bases and 4 bases respectively, with 10 bases between them. The CDR3 nucleotides read TGTGCCAGCAAGAGGGGGTCCTATGGCTACACCTTC. This encodes CASKRGSYGYTF.

The chain combines TRBV19 with TRBJ2-5; the D is unclear. The V end lost 1 base, the J end lost 2 bases, and 11 bases lay between the germline ends. This CDR3 region has 15 residues. In germline, CDR1 is LNHDA, CDR2 SQIVND (reference sequence). The CDR3 nucleotides read TGTGCCAGTAGTATAGCGTCGGGTATTCAAGAGACCCAGTACTTC. Translated: CASSIASGIQETQYF.

The V call is TRBV6-1, the J call TRBJ2-3; 7 bases fit TRBD1. This CDR3 contains 16 residues. In germline, CDR1 is MNHNS, CDR2 SASEGT. The V and J ends lost 0 bases and 4 bases, in that order; junction bases with no gene match: 7. This chain's CDR3 is CASSEALFQGADTQYF. The CDR3 coding sequence is TGTGCCAGCAGTGAAGCGCTTTTCCAGGGGGCAGATACGCAGTATTTT.

As DNA, the CDR3 is TGTGCCAGCAGTGAAATGGGGACAGGGGACACTGAAGCTTTCTTT. Amino acids: CASSEMGTGDTEAFF. The chain employs TRBV6-1 and TRBJ1-1, with 10 bases identical to TRBD1. This CDR3 spans 15 amino acids. Trimming removed 2 bases from V and 3 bases from J; junction bases left unmatched: 3. Per germline, CDR1 MNHNS and CDR2 SASEGT.

The V and J genes are TRBV6-6 and TRBJ2-5; no firm D call. The germline V gene encodes CDR1 MNHNY and CDR2 SVGAGI (reference sequence). The germline V and J ends were trimmed by 4 bases and 2 bases, with 11 bases remaining between them. The CDR3 covers 14 residues. DNA for the CDR3: TGTGCCAGCAGTTCTAGACGTGGACAAGAGACCCAGTACTTC. Its translation: CASSSRRGQETQYF.

The V gene is TRBV6-1, the J gene TRBJ1-4; D is possibly TRBD1 (6 bases). The V gene lost 4 bases and the J gene lost 6 bases, with 18 bases spanning the gap. Germline CDR1 reads MNHNS; CDR2 reads SASEGT. This CDR3 region has 16 residues. CDR3 loop: CASSGGRGGPDEKLFF. The CDR3 DNA reads as TGTGCCAGCAGTGGAGGTCGCGGGGGCCCGGATGAAAAACTGTTTTTT.

The chain joins TRBV7-9 to TRBJ1-1; D is undetermined. Per germline, CDR1 SEHNR and CDR2 FQNEAQ (reference sequence). This CDR3 comprises 17 residues. Deletions cut 5 bases from V and 1 base from J, with 20 bases between. DNA for the CDR3: TGTGCCAGCAGCCCCACCCCTCAAGGGAGGACGAACACTGAAGCTTTCTTT. Its protein is CASSPTPQGRTNTEAFF.

CDR3 nucleotide sequence: TGTGCCTGGAGTGTAGTACGGACCGGGGAGCTGTTTTTT. Its translation: CAWSVVRTGELFF. The chain employs TRBV30 and TRBJ2-2; D is undetermined. CDR3 length: 13 residues. Between the trimmed V and J ends, which lost 0 bases and 5 bases, there was a span of 7 bases. Germline CDR1 and CDR2: GTSNPN and SVGIG (reference sequence).

The genes are TRBV10-3 and TRBJ1-4, with 11 bases that match TRBD1. Germline CDR1 is ENHRY and CDR2 is SYGVKD. This CDR3 is 13 amino acids long. The V and J ends lost 9 bases and 8 bases, in that order; junction bases with no gene match: 5. The DNA for the CDR3 is TGTGCCATTGGGACAGGGGGAGACGAAAAACTGTTTTTT. It is translated as CAIGTGGDEKLFF.

The chain employs TRBV6-5 and TRBJ2-7; possibly TRBD1 for D (5 bases). The ends were cut back, 2 bases at V and 2 bases at J, with 7 bases in the middle. The CDR3 runs to 13 residues. Germline V gene sequence: CDR1 MNHEY, CDR2 SVGAGI. CDR3 coding DNA: TGTGCCAGCAGTTACCGACAGACCTACGAGCAGTACTTC. The encoded protein is CASSYRQTYEQYF.

This chain uses TRBV5-4 with TRBJ1-2; the D gene is possibly TRBD1 (5 bases). V was cut by 4 bases and J by 0 bases, with 16 bases left in between. Germline-derived CDR1 and CDR2 are SGHNT and YYREEE (reference sequence). The CDR3 is 16 amino acids. CDR3 amino acids: CASSPARGRANYGYTF. In DNA, the CDR3 is TGTGCCAGCAGCCCAGCAAGGGGCCGAGCTAACTATGGCTACACCTTC.

In DNA, the CDR3 is TGTGCCAGCAGCCAACGAGGGGTTAGACAGGACGGTCCCTACAATGAGCAGTTCTTC. Translation: CASSQRGVRQDGPYNEQFF. V is TRBV11-2 and J is TRBJ2-1; a weak D match, TRBD1 (6 bases). Trimming shortened V by 5 bases and J by 2 bases, and 25 bases separated the two germline ends. In germline, CDR1 is SGHAT, CDR2 FQNNGV. The CDR3 consists of 19 residues.

The rearrangement uses TRBV2 and TRBJ1-3; no clear D gene. Germline V gives CDR1 SNHLY, CDR2 FYNNEI. V was pared by 2 bases and J by 4 bases, with 12 bases between. This CDR3 has 15 amino acids. CDR3 coding DNA: TGTGCCAGCAGTGAAATCCCCTACTCAGGAAACACCATATATTTT. Amino acid sequence: CASSEIPYSGNTIYF.